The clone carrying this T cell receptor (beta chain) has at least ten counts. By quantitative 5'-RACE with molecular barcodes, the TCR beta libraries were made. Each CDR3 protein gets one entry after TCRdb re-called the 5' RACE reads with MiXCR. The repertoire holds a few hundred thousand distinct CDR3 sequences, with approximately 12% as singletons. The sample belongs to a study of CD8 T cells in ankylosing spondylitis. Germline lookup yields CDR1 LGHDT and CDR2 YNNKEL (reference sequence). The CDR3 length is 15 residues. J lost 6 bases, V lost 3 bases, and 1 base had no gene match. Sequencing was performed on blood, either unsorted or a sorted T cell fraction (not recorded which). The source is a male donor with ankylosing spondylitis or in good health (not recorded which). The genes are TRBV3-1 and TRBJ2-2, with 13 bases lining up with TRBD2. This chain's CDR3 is CASSHTSGRAGELFF. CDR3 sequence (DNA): TGTGCCAGCAGCCACACTAGCGGGAGGGCCGGGGAGCTGTTTTTT.